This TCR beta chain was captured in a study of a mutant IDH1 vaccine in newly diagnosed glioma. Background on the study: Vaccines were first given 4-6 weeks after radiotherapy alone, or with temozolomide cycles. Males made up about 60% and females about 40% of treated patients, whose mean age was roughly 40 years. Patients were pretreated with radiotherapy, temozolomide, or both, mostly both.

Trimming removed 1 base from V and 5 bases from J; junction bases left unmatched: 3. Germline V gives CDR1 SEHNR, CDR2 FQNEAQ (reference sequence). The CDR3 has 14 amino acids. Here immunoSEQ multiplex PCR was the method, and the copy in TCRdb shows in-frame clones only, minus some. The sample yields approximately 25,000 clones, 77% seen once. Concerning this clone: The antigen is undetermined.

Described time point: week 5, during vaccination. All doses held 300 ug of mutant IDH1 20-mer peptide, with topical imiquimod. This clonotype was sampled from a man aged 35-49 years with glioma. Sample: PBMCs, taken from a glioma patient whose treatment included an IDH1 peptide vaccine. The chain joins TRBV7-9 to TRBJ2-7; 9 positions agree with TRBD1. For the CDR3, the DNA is TGTGCCAGCAGCTTAGAGGACAGGGGCAACGAGCAGTACTTC. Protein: CASSLEDRGNEQYF. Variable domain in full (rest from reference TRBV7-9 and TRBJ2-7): DTGVSQNPRHKITKRGQNVTFRCDPISEHNRLYWYRQTLGQGPEFLTYFQNEAQLEKSRLLSDRFSAERPKGSFSTLEIQRTEQGDSAMYLCASSLEDRGNEQYFGPGTRLTVT.